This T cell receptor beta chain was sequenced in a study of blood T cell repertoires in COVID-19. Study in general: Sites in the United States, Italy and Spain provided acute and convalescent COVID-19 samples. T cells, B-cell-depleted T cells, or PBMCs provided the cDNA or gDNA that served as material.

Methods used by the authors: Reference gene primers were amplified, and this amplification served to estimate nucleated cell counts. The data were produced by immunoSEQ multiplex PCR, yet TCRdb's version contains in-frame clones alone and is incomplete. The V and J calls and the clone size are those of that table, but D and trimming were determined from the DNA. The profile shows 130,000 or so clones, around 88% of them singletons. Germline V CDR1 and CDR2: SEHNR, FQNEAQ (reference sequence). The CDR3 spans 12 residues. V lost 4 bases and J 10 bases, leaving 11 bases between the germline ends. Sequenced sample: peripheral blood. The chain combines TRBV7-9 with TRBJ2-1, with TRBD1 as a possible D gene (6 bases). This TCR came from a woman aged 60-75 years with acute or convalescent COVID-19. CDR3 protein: CASSSGVREQFF. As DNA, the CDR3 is TGTGCCAGCAGCTCAGGGGTAAGGGAGCAGTTCTTC.